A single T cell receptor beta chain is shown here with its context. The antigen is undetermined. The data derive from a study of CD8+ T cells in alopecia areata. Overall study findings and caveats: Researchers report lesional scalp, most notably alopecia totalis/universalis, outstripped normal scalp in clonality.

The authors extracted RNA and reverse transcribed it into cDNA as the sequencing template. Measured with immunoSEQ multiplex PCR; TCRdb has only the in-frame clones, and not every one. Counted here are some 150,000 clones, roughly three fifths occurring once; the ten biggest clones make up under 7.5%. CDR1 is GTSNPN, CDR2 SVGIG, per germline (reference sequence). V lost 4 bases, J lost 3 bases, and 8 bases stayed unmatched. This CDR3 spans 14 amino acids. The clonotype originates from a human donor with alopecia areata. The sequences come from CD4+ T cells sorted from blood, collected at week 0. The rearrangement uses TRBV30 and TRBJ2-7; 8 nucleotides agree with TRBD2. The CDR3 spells CAWMEGAGGYEQYF. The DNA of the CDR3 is TGTGCCTGGATGGAAGGTGCGGGGGGCTACGAGCAGTACTTC.